This entry features one TCR beta chain sequence. With the read ending 3 residues before the CDR3 end, the germline J gene is used to fill in that end. The sample is drawn from a study of Tregs in tolerant kidney transplant recipients. The nonmyeloablative bone marrow transplants came from related graft donors, with transient mixed chimerism. In germline, CDR1 is SGHRS, CDR2 YFSETQ. Trimming cost V 4 bases and J 6 bases, with 16 bases left between them. The CDR3 loop spans 15 amino acids. Sequencing used immunoSEQ multiplex PCR; TCRdb keeps in-frame clones, though not all of them. The sample includes under 35,000 clones.

V is TRBV5-1 and J is TRBJ2-2; D is possibly TRBD1 (6 bases). This TCR derives from a human patient who received a combined kidney and bone marrow transplant. The graft donor may have contributed some T cells. The starting material was CD4+ T cells from blood (PBMCs), obtained 24 months after the transplant. The CDR3 sequence is CASSPHREAAGELFF. CDR3 DNA, as far as it was read: TGCGCCAGCAGCCCCCACAGGGAAGCGGCCGGGGAG.